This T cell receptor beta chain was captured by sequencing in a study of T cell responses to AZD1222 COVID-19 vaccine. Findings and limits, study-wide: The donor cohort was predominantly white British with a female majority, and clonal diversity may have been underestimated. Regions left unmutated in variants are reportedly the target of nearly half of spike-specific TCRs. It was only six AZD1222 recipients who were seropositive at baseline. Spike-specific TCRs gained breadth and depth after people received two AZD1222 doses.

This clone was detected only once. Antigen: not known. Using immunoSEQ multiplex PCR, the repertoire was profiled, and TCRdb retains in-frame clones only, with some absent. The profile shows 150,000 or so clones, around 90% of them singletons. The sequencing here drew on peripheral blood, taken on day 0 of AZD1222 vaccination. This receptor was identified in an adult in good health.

The CDR3 DNA is TGTGCCAGCAGTTACTCCAGCACTAGCGGCTACAATGAGCAGTTCTTC. It is translated as CASSYSSTSGYNEQFF. The chain uses TRBV6-2 or TRBV6-3 and TRBJ2-1; 8 bases agree with TRBD2. V shed 0 bases and J 3 bases; nucleotides not matched to a gene: 4. Germline assignment: CDR1 MNHEY and CDR2 SVGEGT. CDR3 size: 16 residues.